This T cell receptor beta chain was recorded in a study of T cell changes during pregnancy in multiple sclerosis. This table comes from immunoSEQ multiplex PCR, and its TCRdb copy is limited to in-frame clones, with some not included. The sample comprises more than 40,000 clones, 94% of which are singletons, and roughly 4% rests with the top ten. This clone was counted once. Germline CDR1 reads SGHRS; CDR2 reads YFSETQ. There are 16 residues in the CDR3. J was trimmed by 1 base and V by 0 bases; bases with no gene match: 6. This chain connects TRBV5-1 to TRBJ2-7; 8 bases line up with TRBD1. The clonotype comes from a female donor with multiple sclerosis, enrolled in a pregnancy study. Specimen: CD8+ T cells from peripheral blood mononuclear cells, collected in the first trimester of pregnancy. CDR3 nucleotide sequence: TGCGCCAGCAGCTTGGAGGAGGACAGGGTTTCCTACGAGCAGTACTTC. The encoded protein is CASSLEEDRVSYEQYF.